These 15 T cell receptor beta chains came from one sample sequenced in a study of T-cell memory formation after mild COVID-19. TCRdb re-derived calls from the 5' RACE reads in MiXCR, one entry per CDR3 protein. The sample has roughly 220,000 distinct CDR3 sequences, just over 9.5% seen once. Sequenced sample: PBMCs or a T cell subset sorted from them (not recorded which). The receptors here all came from a man aged 18 to 35 who had mild COVID-19 (a few samples of this study predate the infection). Cell type and time point are not known.

This clonotype was observed many times. This chain uses TRBV7-2 with TRBJ2-1; 14 bases are a match to TRBD2. The CDR3 is 19 residues long. Trimming cost V 7 bases and J 4 bases; bases outside gene matches: 15. Germline assignment: CDR1 SGHTA and CDR2 FQGNSA. CDR3 nucleotides: TGTGCCAGCAACCCCAGGGGGACTAGCGGGGGCCCCAAATACAATGAGCAGTTCTTC. Protein sequence: CASNPRGTSGGPKYNEQFF.

With regard to this clonotype: A read error may be the cause here, since a much bigger clone is one base away. The V gene is TRBV7-2, the J gene TRBJ1-2; D unresolved. Trimming removed 4 bases at V and 8 bases at J, with 17 bases between. The CDR3 has 14 residues. The germline V gene has CDR1 SGHTA and CDR2 FQGNSA. This CDR3 reads CASSSPTDERGYTF. In DNA form, the CDR3 reads TGTGCCAGCAGCTCGCCCACCGATGAGAGAGGCTACACCTTC.

The chain links TRBV12-3 or TRBV12-4 to TRBJ2-5, with D perhaps matching TRBD2 (6 bases). CDR3 length: 12 residues. Trimming left V 3 bases short and J 10 bases short, with 12 bases between. CDR3 DNA sequence: TGTGCCAGCAGTTTTTTGGCGGGGAACCAGTACTTC. As protein: CASSFLAGNQYF.

This clonotype was observed at least ten times. The CDR3 DNA sequence: TGTGCCAGCAGCTTAGAAGCGAACACCGGGGAGCTGTTTTTT. Its translation is CASSLEANTGELFF. The V call is TRBV5-5, the J call TRBJ2-2; no firm D call. Between the trimmed V and J ends, which lost 2 bases and 0 bases, there was a span of 5 bases. Germline V gene lookup returns CDR1 SGHKS and CDR2 YYEKEE (reference sequence). The CDR3 is 14 amino acids. The full variable domain, in which reference TRBV5-5 and TRBJ2-2 provide the parts outside the CDR3, is DAGVTQSPTHLIKTRGQQVTLRCSPISGHKSVSWYQQVLGQGPQFIFQYYEKEERGRGNFPDRFSARQFPNYSSELNVNALLLGDSALYLCASSLEANTGELFFGEGSRLTVL.

This clonotype was seen more than once but under ten times. The chain couples TRBV5-1 to TRBJ2-1; 12 bases fit TRBD2. V lost 2 bases and J lost 4; bases outside the gene matches: 4. Germline CDR1 SGHRS, CDR2 YFSETQ. This CDR3 is built from 16 residues. CDR3 in amino acids: CASSLLAGGDYNEQFF. The DNA of the CDR3 is TGCGCCAGCAGCTTACTAGCGGGGGGCGATTACAATGAGCAGTTCTTC.

Only a few counts were recorded for this clonotype. The chain employs TRBV5-6 and TRBJ2-1, with 7 bases identical to TRBD2. Germline assignment: CDR1 SGHDT and CDR2 YYEEEE. V shed 2 bases and J 4 bases; nucleotides not matched to a gene: 3. The CDR3 is 14 amino acids. The CDR3 region is CASSFRGGYNEQFF. The DNA of the CDR3 is TGTGCCAGCAGCTTTCGCGGGGGATACAATGAGCAGTTCTTC.

The J gene is TRBJ2-5, the V gene TRBV4-2, with TRBD2 identical over 8 bases. V gave up 0 bases and J gave up 5 bases; unmatched junction bases: 11. The CDR3 sequence is 17 residues long. Germline lookup yields CDR1 LGHNA and CDR2 YNFKEQ. The CDR3: CASSQDPGGGPGETQYF. CDR3 in DNA: TGTGCCAGCAGCCAAGATCCAGGCGGGGGGCCCGGGGAGACCCAGTACTTC.

The chain couples TRBV19 to TRBJ2-7; the D gene could be TRBD1 or TRBD2 (5 bases each). The germline gives CDR1 LNHDA, CDR2 SQIVND (reference sequence). The CDR3 extends over 13 amino acids. V shed 0 bases and J shed 12 bases, with 15 bases lying between them. The CDR3 DNA sequence: TGTGCCAGTAGTATAGATCGACGGACTGACAGGTACTTC. This sequence encodes CASSIDRRTDRYF.

This chain joins TRBV7-3 and TRBJ2-1; perhaps TRBD2 as D (5 bases). V lost 5 bases and J 0 bases, leaving 11 bases between the germline ends. The germline V gene has CDR1 SGHTA and CDR2 FQGTGA. The CDR3 has 15 amino acids. CDR3 in amino acids: CASSQLGSSYNEQFF. The DNA of the CDR3 is TGTGCCAGCAGCCAACTAGGAAGCTCCTACAATGAGCAGTTCTTC.

This clonotype was detected a few times. This chain links TRBV15 with TRBJ2-3; TRBD2 matches 10 bases. Germline V CDR1 and CDR2: LNHNV, YYDKDF (reference sequence). CDR3 length: 16 amino acids. V trimming: 4 bases; J trimming: 2 bases; junction bases outside the gene matches: 6. In nucleotides, the CDR3 is TGTGCCACCAGCAAGCTAGCGGGGGCCCTCACAGATACGCAGTATTTT. Translation: CATSKLAGALTDTQYF.

V and J are TRBV6-2 or TRBV6-3 and TRBJ2-4, with 7 nucleotides matching TRBD2. Trimming cost V 7 bases and J 7 bases; bases outside gene matches: 10. Germline CDR1 and CDR2: MNHEY and SVGEGT. The CDR3 totals 14 residues. CDR3 amino acids: CASKPGLRRNIQYF. The CDR3, as DNA: TGTGCCAGCAAGCCGGGACTACGCAGGAACATTCAGTACTTC.

This clonotype is labeled as medium-sized. V and J are TRBV10-3 and TRBJ2-3; D uncertain. Germline CDR1 is ENHRY and CDR2 is SYGVKD. This CDR3 spans 15 amino acids. V dropped 0 bases and J dropped 3 bases, with 10 bases sitting between them. CDR3 DNA sequence: TGTGCCATCAGTGAGTCGGCAACCGTAACAGATACGCAGTATTTT. Its translation: CAISESATVTDTQYF.

This clonotype was observed at least ten times. The V and J genes are TRBV4-2 and TRBJ2-6, with 7 bases that match TRBD1. Germline CDR1 LGHNA, CDR2 YNFKEQ. Trimming removed 0 bases from V and 0 bases from J; junction bases left unmatched: 2. The CDR3 runs 17 residues. CDR3 loop: CASSQDRDSSGANVLTF. CDR3 nucleotides: TGTGCCAGCAGCCAAGATCGGGACAGCTCTGGGGCCAACGTCCTGACTTTC.

This clonotype was detected a few times. The chain joins TRBV3-1 to TRBJ1-6; D is possibly TRBD1 (5 bases). V gave up 1 base and J gave up 10 bases, with 20 bases separating them. CDR3 length: 17 residues. The germline V gene has CDR1 LGHDT and CDR2 YNNKEL (reference sequence). For the CDR3, the DNA is TGTGCCAGCAGCCAAGGATACCGGGGGATCAGGAAATCACCCCTCCACTTT. Translation: CASSQGYRGIRKSPLHF.

The rearrangement joins TRBV4-1 to TRBJ2-7; D gene uncertain. CDR3 size: 13 residues. Trimming took 2 bases from V and 5 from J, leaving 10 bases between them. Germline V gene lookup returns CDR1 MGHRA and CDR2 YSYEKL. The CDR3 sequence is CASSQPNGDEQYF. The CDR3 nucleotides are TGCGCCAGCAGCCAACCGAATGGGGACGAGCAGTACTTC.